This TCR beta chain was recovered during a study of early T cells in non-severe SARS-CoV-2 infection. TCRdb redid the calling of the 5' RACE reads with MiXCR, one entry per CDR3 protein. This sample carries 100,000 to 120,000 distinct CDR3 sequences, around 12% of them seen once, and the ten largest clones take approximately 3.8%. Trimming removed 9 bases from V and 1 base from J, with 19 bases in between. In germline, CDR1 is MDHEN, CDR2 SYDVKM. There are 15 residues in the CDR3. This clonotype was counted only a few times. The receptor's source is an adult who was a healthcare worker with PCR-confirmed SARS-CoV-2 infection or an uninfected control (not recorded which). V usage is TRBV28 and J usage is TRBJ2-7; possible D gene TRBD2, 5 bases. The sample here was whole blood, taken at baseline. The CDR3 sequence: CASTPGWGLSYEQYF. CDR3 DNA: TGTGCCAGTACCCCGGGGTGGGGTTTATCCTACGAGCAGTACTTC. Drawing the rest from reference TRBV28 and TRBJ2-7, the complete variable domain is DVKVTQSSRYLVKRTGEKVFLECVQDMDHENMFWYRQDPGLGLRLIYFSYDVKMKEKGDIPEGYSVSREKKERFSLILESASTNQTSMYLCASTPGWGLSYEQYFGPGTRLTVT.